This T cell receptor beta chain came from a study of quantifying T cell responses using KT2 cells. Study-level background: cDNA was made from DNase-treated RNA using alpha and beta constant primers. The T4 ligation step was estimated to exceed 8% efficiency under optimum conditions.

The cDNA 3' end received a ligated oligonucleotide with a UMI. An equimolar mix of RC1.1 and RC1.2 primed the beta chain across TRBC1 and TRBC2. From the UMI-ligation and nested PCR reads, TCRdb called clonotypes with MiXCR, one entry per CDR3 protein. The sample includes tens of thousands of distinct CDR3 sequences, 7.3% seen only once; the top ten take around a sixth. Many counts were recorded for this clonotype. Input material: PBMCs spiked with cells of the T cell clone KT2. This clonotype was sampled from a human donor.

CDR3 sequence reads: CSARDAFVGATDTQYF. The CDR3 bases are TGCAGTGCTAGAGATGCTTTTGTGGGAGCCACAGATACGCAGTATTTT. The V and J genes are TRBV20-1 and TRBJ2-3; D might be TRBD2 (5 bases). The CDR3 totals 16 residues. Germline loops: CDR1 DFQATT, CDR2 SNEGSKA (reference sequence). Trimming pared 0 bases from V and 2 bases from J, leaving 15 bases between.